This entry lists 26 T cell receptor beta chains sequenced from one sample in a study of T cell responses to AZD1222 COVID-19 vaccine. The protocol was immunoSEQ multiplex PCR, while the TCRdb copy is restricted to in-frame clones and leaves out a portion. The sample consists of tens of thousands of clones, roughly 82% of them appearing once. This sample comprised peripheral blood, obtained on day 0 of AZD1222 vaccination. The receptors derive from an adult in good health.

This chain links TRBV27 with TRBJ1-3, with D possibly matching TRBD1 (5 bases). Trimming pared 8 bases from V and 6 bases from J, leaving 20 bases between. The CDR3 has 15 amino acids. Germline values: CDR1 MNHEY, CDR2 SMNVEV (reference sequence). As DNA, the CDR3 is TGTGCCAGCCAGACCCGATGGGGCAACGTAAACACCATATATTTT. Its protein is CASQTRWGNVNTIYF.

Notes on this clone: The same CDR3 also results from other DNA sequences found in this sample. The chain uses TRBV5-4 and TRBJ1-2, with a weak D call TRBD1 (5 bases). The CDR3 is made up of 12 amino acids. V was shortened by 4 bases and J by 8 bases, with 12 bases between the two germline ends. Germline values: CDR1 SGHNT, CDR2 YYREEE (reference sequence). CDR3 in DNA: TGTGCCAGCAGCCCCTCGGGGGACGGCTACACCTTC. Protein product: CASSPSGDGYTF.

This clone was observed once. The CDR3 DNA reads TGTGCCAGCAGAGGGACATTCTATAATTCACCCCTCCACTTT. Its translation is CASRGTFYNSPLHF. The chain recombines TRBV25-1 with TRBJ1-6; D is possibly TRBD1 (6 bases). The CDR3 has 14 amino acids. V was trimmed by 6 bases and J by 3 bases, leaving 9 bases between them. From germline, CDR1 is MGHDK and CDR2 SYGVNS.

The rearrangement uses TRBV27 and TRBJ2-7; the D gene is possibly TRBD2 (6 bases). Germline CDR1 and CDR2: MNHEY and SMNVEV (reference sequence). The CDR3 has 14 amino acids. V lost 4 bases, J lost 2 bases, and 12 bases lay in between. Here the CDR3 reads CASSSRTGAYEQYF. CDR3 DNA: TGTGCCAGCAGTTCTCGGACGGGAGCCTACGAGCAGTACTTC.

The CDR3 sequence is CASSHPTAGEQFF. The DNA of the CDR3 is TGCGCCAGCAGCCATCCGACAGCTGGTGAGCAGTTCTTC. J is TRBJ2-1 and V is TRBV4-1; a possible D gene is TRBD1 (5 bases). The CDR3 consists of 13 residues. V lost 3 bases and J 9 bases, leaving 12 bases between the germline ends. Germline CDR1 is MGHRA and CDR2 is YSYEKL.

Remarks on this clone: In the same sample, other DNA sequences code for this CDR3. V and J are TRBV9 and TRBJ1-2; tentatively, D is TRBD1 (5 bases). The CDR3 length is 13 residues. V lost 0 bases, J lost 2 bases, and 5 bases lay in between. The germline gives CDR1 SGDLS, CDR2 YYNGEE. The CDR3, as DNA: TGTGCCAGCAGCGTAGACAGGAACTATGGCTACACCTTC. Translated, it gives CASSVDRNYGYTF.

The chain couples TRBV18 to TRBJ2-6; D possibly corresponds to TRBD1 (6 bases). The V end was cut by 1 base, the J end by 4 bases, with 17 bases between. This CDR3 region has 18 residues. Germline CDR1 is KGHSH and CDR2 is LQKENI. The CDR3 sequence: CASSPRQDQGAGANVLTF. In DNA, the CDR3 is TGTGCCAGCTCACCACGACAGGACCAAGGGGCGGGGGCCAACGTCCTGACTTTC.

In this sample, this clone turned up a few times. This CDR3 reads CATSDSTYPSSYNEQFF. The CDR3 DNA sequence: TGTGCCACCAGTGATTCAACATACCCGAGCTCCTACAATGAGCAGTTCTTC. The rearrangement links TRBV24-1 to TRBJ2-1; D gene ambiguous. Germline V gene lookup returns CDR1 KGHDR and CDR2 SFDVKD. Trimming removed 2 bases from V and 0 bases from J, with 13 bases in between. CDR3 size: 17 residues.

The chain carries TRBV14 and TRBJ1-2; D perhaps matches TRBD1 (6 bases). Germline loops: CDR1 SGHDN, CDR2 FVKESK. CDR3 length: 16 residues. V was clipped by 0 bases and J by 6 bases, with 17 bases between them. The CDR3 DNA reads as TGTGCCAGCAGCCAAGACCGTTCCGGGGGCGCGAATGGCTACACCTTC. Its protein product is CASSQDRSGGANGYTF. Variable domain in full (rest from reference TRBV14 and TRBJ1-2): EAGVTQFPSHSVIEKGQTVTLRCDPISGHDNLYWYRRVMGKEIKFLLHFVKESKQDESGMPNNRFLAERTGGTYSTLKVQPAELEDSGVYFCASSQDRSGGANGYTFGSGTRLTVV.

This chain uses TRBV2 with TRBJ1-5; D remains unclear. Germline V gene sequence: CDR1 SNHLY, CDR2 FYNNEI. The V end was cut by 6 bases, the J end by 9 bases, with 9 bases between. The CDR3 consists of 11 residues. CDR3 bases: TGTGCCAGCAGGTTAATGGGGCCCCAGCATTTT. Translating it yields CASRLMGPQHF.

This clone was observed a single time. V and J are TRBV5-5 and TRBJ1-1, with D hard to call. This CDR3 has 14 amino acids. Trimming took 0 bases from V and 1 from J, leaving 7 bases between them. The germline CDR1 and CDR2 sequences are SGHKS and YYEKEE (reference sequence). The CDR3 bases are TGTGCCAGCAGCTTGGCCTTATGGAACACTGAAGCTTTCTTT. It is translated as CASSLALWNTEAFF.

The CDR3 DNA reads as TGTGCCAGCTCGCGAGGGACGGATAATCAGCCCCAGCATTTT. Translating it yields CASSRGTDNQPQHF. The chain carries TRBV18 and TRBJ1-5, with D possibly being TRBD1 (5 bases). CDR1 and CDR2 (germline): KGHSH, LQKENI. Trimming took 6 bases from V and 4 from J, leaving 13 bases between them. This CDR3 contains 14 residues. Combining the CDR3 with reference TRBV18 and TRBJ1-5 gives the whole variable domain NAGVMQNPRHLVRRRGQEARLRCSPMKGHSHVYWYRQLPEEGLKFMVYLQKENIIDESGMPKERFSAEFPKEGPSILRIQQVVRGDSAAYFCASSRGTDNQPQHFGDGTRLSIL.

The chain couples TRBV5-4 to TRBJ1-1, with 9 bases identical to TRBD1. In germline, CDR1 is SGHNT, CDR2 YYREEE (reference sequence). The CDR3 runs 12 residues. Trimming cost V 3 bases and J 11 bases; bases outside gene matches: 5. The CDR3 loop reads CASSSPDRGAFF. DNA of the CDR3: TGTGCCAGCAGCTCCCCAGACAGGGGGGCTTTCTTT.

The chain joins TRBV7-2 to TRBJ1-6; D may be TRBD1 (5 bases). Germline V lookup: CDR1 SGHTA, CDR2 FQGNSA. Trimming stripped 5 bases from V and 0 bases from J, with 17 bases between. The length of the CDR3 is 18 residues. CDR3 sequence reads: CASSLSGLSSSYNSPLHF. Here the CDR3 DNA reads TGTGCCAGCAGCCTCTCGGGACTCTCGAGCTCCTATAATTCACCCCTCCACTTT.

The chain combines TRBV6-4 with TRBJ2-1; D gene ambiguous. CDR3 size: 15 residues. Trimming took off 4 bases at V and 0 bases at J, with 10 bases between the two ends. Germline V gene lookup returns CDR1 MRHNA and CDR2 SNTAGT. The CDR3 here is CASSAGRFSYNEQFF. CDR3 nucleotide sequence: TGTGCCAGCAGTGCCGGACGGTTCTCCTACAATGAGCAGTTCTTC.

The rearrangement uses TRBV27 and TRBJ1-5; 8 bases agree with TRBD1. V lost 2 bases to trimming and J lost 7 bases; unmatched junction nucleotides: 7. The length of the CDR3 is 15 residues. Germline CDR1 reads MNHEY; CDR2 reads SMNVEV (reference sequence). CDR3 in amino acids: CASSLRGYRGQPQHF. The DNA for the CDR3 is TGTGCCAGCAGTTTAAGGGGATACAGGGGGCAGCCCCAGCATTTT.

The V call is TRBV7-2, the J call TRBJ2-2, with D possibly being TRBD2 (6 bases). This CDR3 region has 16 residues. Germline loops: CDR1 SGHTA, CDR2 FQGNSA. Deletions cut 3 bases from V and 8 bases from J, with 19 bases between. CDR3 bases: TGTGCCAGCAGCTTGCAGGCCTCCGCCGGGACTGGGGAGCTGTTTTTT. Amino acid sequence: CASSLQASAGTGELFF.

This chain links TRBV5-4 with TRBJ2-7; TRBD2 agrees at 13 bases. From germline, CDR1 is SGHNT and CDR2 YYREEE (reference sequence). This CDR3 has 15 amino acids. Trimming removed 4 bases from V and 4 bases from J; junction bases left unmatched: 5. As DNA, the CDR3 is TGTGCCAGCAGCACGGGACTAGCGGGGAATTACGAGCAGTACTTC. Its translation: CASSTGLAGNYEQYF.

J is TRBJ1-6 and V is TRBV5-1, with 7 positions matching TRBD1. The CDR3 length is 16 residues. After removal of 6 bases from V and 5 bases from J, the junction contained 11 bases not matched to a gene. CDR1 and CDR2 (germline): SGHRS, YFSETQ. CDR3 DNA sequence: TGCGCCAGCACCCAAGGGGGCAGTCGTAATAATTCACCCCTCCACTTT. Amino acid sequence: CASTQGGSRNNSPLHF. Filled out from reference TRBV5-1 and TRBJ1-6, the complete variable domain reads KAGVTQTPRYLIKTRGQQVTLSCSPISGHRSVSWYQQTPGQGLQFLFEYFSETQRNKGNFPGRFSGRQFSNSRSEMNVSTLELGDSALYLCASTQGGSRNNSPLHFGNGTRLTVT.

This clone was counted between two and nine times. J is TRBJ1-3 and V is TRBV2; D call uncertain. The CDR3 runs 15 residues. Germline V gives CDR1 SNHLY, CDR2 FYNNEI. V was shortened by 2 bases and J by 0 bases, with 8 bases between the two germline ends. Here the CDR3 reads CASSESRSSGNTIYF. The DNA for the CDR3 is TGTGCCAGCAGTGAAAGTAGAAGCTCTGGAAACACCATATATTTT.

This chain connects TRBV7-9 to TRBJ2-7; D might be TRBD1 (5 bases). The V and J ends lost 4 bases and 6 bases respectively, with 16 bases between them. The CDR3 spans 14 residues. CDR1 and CDR2 from the germline V gene are SEHNR and FQNEAQ (reference sequence). The CDR3 sequence: CASSSDMLVSEQYF. The CDR3 nucleotides read TGTGCCAGCAGCTCGGACATGCTTGTGTCCGAGCAGTACTTC.

This clone was counted a few times. This chain links TRBV14 with TRBJ2-1, with 7 bases that match TRBD1. Germline CDR1 SGHDN, CDR2 FVKESK. Trimming cost V 6 bases and J 9 bases; bases outside gene matches: 11. The CDR3 contains 14 residues. CDR3 nucleotides: TGTGCCAGCAGTTACACAGGGGCGTGGGGTGAGCAGTTCTTC. It yields the protein CASSYTGAWGEQFF.

The chain combines TRBV9 with TRBJ2-3, with a weak D call TRBD1 (6 bases). Germline V CDR1 and CDR2: SGDLS, YYNGEE. V gave up 0 bases and J gave up 6 bases, with 17 bases separating them. The CDR3 is 16 amino acids. DNA for the CDR3: TGTGCCAGCAGCGTAGCGACAGGACCTTCTTGGGATACGCAGTATTTT. Translating it yields CASSVATGPSWDTQYF.

The chain has TRBV12-3 or TRBV12-4 and TRBJ1-1, with TRBD1 identical over 12 bases. This CDR3 spans 12 amino acids. The ends lost 6 bases at V and 8 bases at J; junction bases unmatched: 1. CDR3 nucleotides: TGTGCCAGCAGGGGGACAGGGGGCGAAGCTTTCTTT. Translating gives CASRGTGGEAFF.

The V and J genes are TRBV5-1 and TRBJ2-2, with TRBD2 identical over 8 bases. This CDR3 is built from 16 residues. Germline lookup yields CDR1 SGHRS and CDR2 YFSETQ. V was clipped by 5 bases and J by 5 bases; unmatched bases: 11. The CDR3 DNA sequence: TGCGCCAGCAGACCGGAATCGACTAGCGCGACCGGGGAGCTGTTTTTT. It translates to CASRPESTSATGELFF.

The genes are TRBV9 and TRBJ1-1; D not resolved. Looked up from germline, CDR1 is SGDLS and CDR2 is YYNGEE. Between the trimmed V and J ends, which lost 4 bases and 1 base, there was a span of 14 bases. This CDR3 spans 15 amino acids. This CDR3 reads CASSPRRTENTEAFF. The DNA of the CDR3 is TGTGCCAGCAGCCCCCGCCGGACGGAGAACACTGAAGCTTTCTTT.